The source of this T cell receptor (beta chain) is a study of blood T cell repertoires in COVID-19. The wider study: COVID-19 samples, acute and convalescent, were from the United States, Italy and Spain. T cells, B-cell-depleted T cells, or PBMCs provided the cDNA or gDNA that served as material.

Authors' analysis steps: Using reference gene primer amplification, nucleated cell counts were estimated. Profiled with immunoSEQ multiplex PCR; TCRdb holds only in-frame clones, not every one. The V and J calls and clone size come from that table; D and trimming were worked out from the DNA. This sample has almost 85,000 clones, with about 86% found just once. This clone was detected a few times. Per germline, CDR1 MNHEY and CDR2 SVGEGT. The CDR3 totals 16 residues. With 2 bases removed from V and 0 bases from J, the gap between germline ends came to 14 bases. The gene calls are TRBV6-2 or TRBV6-3 and TRBJ2-7; D perhaps matches TRBD1 (5 bases). This clonotype was sampled from a man aged 80 or over with active or convalescent COVID-19. The sequenced material came from peripheral blood. CDR3 bases: TGTGCCAGCAGTTACCCACAGGTTAAGATCTCCTACGAGCAGTACTTC. Amino acids: CASSYPQVKISYEQYF.